The 10 T cell receptor beta chains below were found in one sample sequenced in a study of T cells in Graves' hyperthyroidism and ophthalmopathy. Regions amplified from RNA transcripts were the TCR beta CDR3 regions. The HTBI primer set served for first-round RT-PCR of the TCR CDR3. Each CDR3 protein gets one entry after TCRdb re-called the multiplex PCR reads with MiXCR. The sample records a few hundred thousand distinct CDR3 sequences, around 16% being singletons. Sequencing was done on a sample of blood. The receptors stem from a woman aged 40 to 49 with Graves' ophthalmopathy.

This clonotype was picked up a small number of times. J is TRBJ1-1 and V is TRBV6-5, with D unresolved. The CDR3 has 14 amino acids. V was cut by 0 bases and J by 6 bases, with 11 bases left in between. CDR1 is MNHEY and CDR2 is SVGAGI in the germline V gene. CDR3 nucleotide sequence: TGTGCCAGCAGTTACTCGATAGGGCGGGCTGAAGCTTTCTTT. Translated: CASSYSIGRAEAFF.

This clonotype was detected only a few times. The chain couples TRBV4-2 to TRBJ2-4; D unresolved. Germline CDR1 is LGHNA and CDR2 is YNFKEQ. The ends were cut back, 0 bases at V and 1 base at J, with 7 bases in the middle. This CDR3 is 15 amino acids long. This chain's CDR3 is CASSQDYVAKNIQYF. CDR3 coding DNA: TGTGCCAGCAGCCAAGATTACGTTGCCAAAAACATTCAGTACTTC.

The chain has TRBV6-1 and TRBJ1-1, with D possibly being TRBD1 (5 bases). Germline CDR1 and CDR2: MNHNS and SASEGT. The CDR3 runs to 14 residues. The germline V and J ends were trimmed by 7 bases and 0 bases, with 12 bases remaining between them. The CDR3 region has the DNA TGTGCCAGCAAGAGTGGGGCCCTGAACACTGAAGCTTTCTTT. It translates to CASKSGALNTEAFF.

This clonotype was seen only a few times. The J gene is TRBJ2-7, the V gene TRBV30; D could derive from TRBD1 or TRBD2 (6 bases each). There are 13 residues in the CDR3. V lost 2 bases, J lost 5 bases, and 13 bases lay in between. Per the germline V gene, CDR1 is GTSNPN and CDR2 is SVGIG (reference sequence). As DNA, the CDR3 is TGTGCCTGGAGTTTGGGGGGCGTGAACGAGCAGTACTTC. Translated: CAWSLGGVNEQYF.

J is TRBJ2-3 and V is TRBV20-1; D gene ambiguous. The CDR3 totals 13 residues. CDR1 and CDR2 from the germline V gene are DFQATT and SNEGSKA (reference sequence). The ends were cut back, 1 base at V and 2 bases at J, with 7 bases in the middle. The CDR3 loop is CSARGAPTDTQYF. DNA of the CDR3: TGCAGTGCTAGAGGGGCCCCCACAGATACGCAGTATTTT.

At least ten counts were recorded for this clonotype. This chain joins TRBV18 and TRBJ1-3, with D uncertain. V gave up 3 bases and J gave up 5 bases, with 17 bases separating them. In germline, CDR1 is KGHSH, CDR2 LQKENI. This CDR3 spans 16 amino acids. CDR3 in DNA: TGTGCCAGCTCACCCCGACAAGAAGAGTTAAGAAACACCATATATTTT. Its translation is CASSPRQEELRNTIYF.

This clonotype was detected only a few times. The chain combines TRBV18 with TRBJ1-6; D possibly corresponds to TRBD1 (5 bases). The germline gives CDR1 KGHSH, CDR2 LQKENI. This CDR3 is 15 amino acids long. Trimming stripped 1 base from V and 10 bases from J, with 14 bases between. The CDR3 protein is CASSPQEGRESPLHF. The CDR3 region has the DNA TGTGCCAGCTCACCACAAGAGGGCAGGGAATCACCCCTCCACTTT. The full variable domain, with the rest looked up from reference TRBV18 and TRBJ1-6, is NAGVMQNPRHLVRRRGQEARLRCSPMKGHSHVYWYRQLPEEGLKFMVYLQKENIIDESGMPKERFSAEFPKEGPSILRIQQVVRGDSAAYFCASSPQEGRESPLHFGNGTRLTVT.

This clonotype has a count of ten or more. The chain is built from TRBV20-1 and TRBJ1-5; D not resolved. This CDR3 has 12 amino acids. V lost 3 bases and J lost 4, with 7 bases in between. Germline V lookup: CDR1 DFQATT, CDR2 SNEGSKA (reference sequence). The CDR3 reads CSASRKNQPQHF. The CDR3 region has the DNA TGCAGTGCTAGCAGGAAAAATCAGCCCCAGCATTTT.

This clonotype was detected ten times or more. The chain combines TRBV27 with TRBJ2-2; D may match TRBD1 or TRBD2 (5 bases each). CDR1 and CDR2 from the germline V gene are MNHEY and SMNVEV (reference sequence). V was trimmed by 8 bases and J by 9 bases, leaving 28 bases between them. The CDR3 is 17 amino acids. The CDR3 coding sequence is TGTGCCAGCCTTCCATTACCAGGGAATATGGGAGTCAGGGAGCTGTTTTTT. Encoded protein: CASLPLPGNMGVRELFF.

The chain is built from TRBV13 and TRBJ2-7, with D possibly being TRBD2 (6 bases). The CDR3 is 18 residues long. V lost 0 bases and J lost 0, with 18 bases in between. Germline V gene sequence: CDR1 PRHDT, CDR2 FYEKMQ (reference sequence). CDR3 amino acids: CASSLGGGFKPPSYEQYF. The CDR3 nucleotides are TGTGCCAGCAGCTTAGGAGGAGGGTTCAAACCACCCTCCTACGAGCAGTACTTC.